Listed here are 3 T cell receptor beta chains from one sample, sequenced in a study of T cell responses to AZD1222 COVID-19 vaccine. Sequencing was performed with immunoSEQ multiplex PCR; in TCRdb, only in-frame clones are kept and a portion is missing. The sample yields more than 250,000 clones, more than 80% seen once. The material sequenced was peripheral blood, taken on day 0 of AZD1222 vaccination. The receptors here all came from an adult in good health.

The chain carries TRBV5-4 and TRBJ1-6; TRBD1 matches 7 bases. Germline trimming cut 1 base from V and 8 bases from J; bases unmatched to any gene: 3. Germline assignment: CDR1 SGHNT and CDR2 YYREEE (reference sequence). CDR3 length: 14 amino acids. CDR3 protein: CASSLQGGHSPLHF. DNA of the CDR3: TGTGCCAGCAGCTTGCAGGGGGGGCATTCACCCCTCCACTTT.

V usage is TRBV28 and J usage is TRBJ2-1; 7 bases agree with TRBD2. The ends lost 2 bases at V and 4 bases at J; junction bases unmatched: 8. This CDR3 contains 16 residues. Looked up from germline, CDR1 is MDHEN and CDR2 is SYDVKM. The CDR3, as DNA: TGTGCCAGCAGTTTACCGGCGGGAGCTCGTTACAATGAGCAGTTCTTC. Translation gives CASSLPAGARYNEQFF.

CDR3 DNA: TGTGCCAGCAGCCAAGATCTGGCGGGAGTGAACAATGAGCAGTTCTTC. Translating gives CASSQDLAGVNNEQFF. The rearrangement joins TRBV4-2 to TRBJ2-1, with 7 bases aligning to TRBD2. V gave up 0 bases and J gave up 5 bases; unmatched junction bases: 7. The CDR3 sequence is 16 residues long. Germline V gene lookup returns CDR1 LGHNA and CDR2 YNFKEQ.